Each of the 15 T cell receptor beta chains below was sequenced from the same sample in a study of blood T cell repertoires in COVID-19. Repertoires were generated with immunoSEQ multiplex PCR, while TCRdb's copy carries only in-frame clones and drops some. The sample has more than 150,000 clones, 87% seen once; the top ten hold 0.7% to 0.9%. What was sequenced was peripheral blood. These receptor sequences come from a woman aged 18 to 35 who had recovered from COVID-19.

This chain links TRBV7-9 with TRBJ2-1; 8 nucleotides line up with TRBD2. Germline V gene data show CDR1 as SEHNR and CDR2 as FQNEAQ (reference sequence). The CDR3 extends over 15 amino acids. The V segment lost 6 bases and the J segment 8 bases; nucleotides outside the gene matches: 12. The chain's CDR3 is CASSPGLAIMDEQFF. CDR3 DNA: TGTGCCAGCAGTCCAGGACTAGCTATTATGGATGAGCAGTTCTTC.

The genes are TRBV6-5 and TRBJ2-7; possible D gene TRBD1, 5 bases. CDR3 length: 13 amino acids. Looked up from germline, CDR1 is MNHEY and CDR2 is SVGAGI. V lost 0 bases and J lost 6, with 9 bases in between. CDR3 bases: TGTGCCAGCAGTTACTCGCAGGGTACCGAGCAGTACGTC. Residues: CASSYSQGTEQYV.

The gene calls are TRBV27 and TRBJ2-2; possibly TRBD1 for D (5 bases). The CDR3 has 13 residues. With 7 bases removed from V and 5 bases from J, the gap between germline ends came to 11 bases. Germline CDR1 reads MNHEY; CDR2 reads SMNVEV (reference sequence). DNA of the CDR3: TGTGCCAGCATCCCTAAGGGGACCGGGGAGCTGTTTTTT. Its translation is CASIPKGTGELFF.

This chain joins TRBV14 and TRBJ2-1; TRBD1 aligns across 7 bases. V lost 5 bases, J lost 0 bases, and 10 bases stayed unmatched. The V gene's germline CDR1 is SGHDN and CDR2 FVKESK. The CDR3 length is 17 residues. CDR3 amino acids: CASSDYRGRISYNEQFF. In nucleotides, the CDR3 is TGTGCCAGCAGCGACTACAGGGGACGTATCTCCTACAATGAGCAGTTCTTC.

The chain joins TRBV11-2 to TRBJ2-7; a weak D match, TRBD2 (5 bases). V lost 3 bases to trimming and J lost 5 bases, with 11 bases between them. Germline V gives CDR1 SGHAT, CDR2 FQNNGV. The CDR3 length is 13 residues. The CDR3 loop is CASSFEGLNEQYF. The CDR3 DNA is TGTGCCAGCAGCTTTGAGGGTCTCAACGAGCAGTACTTC.

This chain uses TRBV7-9 with TRBJ1-1, with 7 bases that match TRBD1. The germline gives CDR1 SEHNR, CDR2 FQNEAQ (reference sequence). The V segment lost 5 bases and the J segment 3 bases; nucleotides outside the gene matches: 3. The CDR3 sequence is 13 residues long. The CDR3 DNA sequence: TGTGCCAGCAGCCATGACAGGGACACTGAAGCTTTCTTT. Its protein is CASSHDRDTEAFF.

The chain employs TRBV6-2 or TRBV6-3 and TRBJ2-1, with 10 positions matching TRBD2. The CDR3 is made up of 17 amino acids. Germline assignment: CDR1 MNHEY and CDR2 SVGEGT. Trimming removed 1 base from V and 6 bases from J; junction bases left unmatched: 9. The CDR3 loop reads CASSYYSGGAFSNEQFF. CDR3 bases: TGTGCCAGCAGTTACTACAGCGGGGGGGCCTTCAGCAATGAGCAGTTCTTC.

The chain has TRBV11-2 and TRBJ1-4; TRBD1 matches 8 bases. The J segment lost 5 bases and the V segment lost 2 bases, leaving 4 bases of the junction unmatched. This CDR3 has 15 residues. Germline loops: CDR1 SGHAT, CDR2 FQNNGV. The CDR3 protein is CASSLSRGLNEKLFF. The CDR3 coding sequence is TGTGCCAGCAGCTTAAGCAGGGGGCTAAATGAAAAACTGTTTTTT.

The rearrangement links TRBV2 to TRBJ2-5, with 13 nucleotides matching TRBD2. The CDR3 contains 17 residues. The V gene end was trimmed by 0 bases and the J gene end by 5 bases; junction bases not matched to a gene: 6. CDR1 is SNHLY and CDR2 is FYNNEI in the germline V gene. The CDR3 DNA sequence: TGTGCCAGCAGTGAAGCACCGGGACTAGCGGGAAACGAGACCCAGTACTTC. This sequence encodes CASSEAPGLAGNETQYF.

The chain employs TRBV30 and TRBJ2-6; TRBD2 is a possible D gene (5 bases). Germline loops: CDR1 GTSNPN, CDR2 SVGIG (reference sequence). CDR3 length equals 15 residues. Trimming pared 4 bases from V and 0 bases from J, leaving 10 bases between. As DNA, the CDR3 is TGTGCCTGGACCCACGGGGACTCTGGGGCCAACGTCCTGACTTTC. It encodes CAWTHGDSGANVLTF.

The sample holds one count of this clone. This sequence joins TRBV27 and TRBJ2-7, with 7 positions matching TRBD1. Germline V lookup: CDR1 MNHEY, CDR2 SMNVEV (reference sequence). Germline trimming cut 6 bases from V and 7 bases from J; bases unmatched to any gene: 18. The CDR3 has 16 amino acids. The CDR3 sequence: CASRENPGQRFWEQYF. In DNA, the CDR3 is TGTGCCAGCAGAGAGAACCCGGGACAGAGGTTCTGGGAGCAGTACTTC.

This chain connects TRBV7-9 to TRBJ2-3, with D hard to call. CDR1 SEHNR and CDR2 FQNEAQ come from the germline V gene (reference sequence). The CDR3 extends over 13 amino acids. V shed 2 bases and J shed 6 bases, with 9 bases lying between them. The DNA of the CDR3 is TGTGCCAGCAGCTTAATCTCTCCCGATACGCAGTATTTT. Its protein product is CASSLISPDTQYF.

The rearrangement uses TRBV6-2 or TRBV6-3 and TRBJ2-3; TRBD2 matches 14 bases. The CDR3 runs 20 residues. Germline CDR1 reads MNHEY; CDR2 reads SVGEGT. Trimming removed 4 bases from V and 2 bases from J; junction bases left unmatched: 14. CDR3 loop: CASSFPGLAGEDFVTDTQYF. CDR3 sequence (DNA): TGTGCCAGCAGTTTCCCGGGACTAGCGGGAGAAGATTTTGTCACAGATACGCAGTATTTT.

The chain has TRBV4-1 and TRBJ2-1; no firm D call. Trimming pared 4 bases from V and 0 bases from J, leaving 10 bases between. The CDR3 is 15 amino acids. Germline CDR1 is MGHRA and CDR2 is YSYEKL. The CDR3 DNA is TGCGCCAGCAGCCCCCCTTATAGCTCCTACAATGAGCAGTTCTTC. Protein sequence: CASSPPYSSYNEQFF.

The V and J genes are TRBV11-3 and TRBJ2-2; 10 positions match TRBD2. The CDR3 is 15 amino acids. The V gene end was trimmed by 7 bases and the J gene end by 0 bases; junction bases not matched to a gene: 2. Germline assignment: CDR1 SGHNT and CDR2 YENEEA. The CDR3 region has the DNA TGTGCCAGCACAGCGGGGGGGCCGAACACCGGGGAGCTGTTTTTT. Translating it yields CASTAGGPNTGELFF.